What follows are 18 T cell receptor beta chains derived from one specimen sequenced in a study of T cell responses to AZD1222 COVID-19 vaccine. TCRdb keeps only in-frame clones here, not all; method: immunoSEQ multiplex PCR. Among some 100,000 clones listed, just under 90% were seen once. This specimen was peripheral blood, taken on day 0 of AZD1222 vaccination. The origin of the receptors is an adult in good health.

The V and J genes are TRBV3-1 (or the pseudogene TRBV3-2) and TRBJ2-7; D uncertain. The CDR3 consists of 11 residues. The V gene's germline CDR1 is LGHDT and CDR2 YNNKEL (reference sequence). The V end lost 1 base, the J end lost 5 bases, and 3 bases lay between the germline ends. The CDR3 bases are TGTGCCAGCAGCCAAGGAGACGAGCAGTACTTC. Translated, it gives CASSQGDEQYF.

This rearrangement joins TRBV28 to TRBJ2-1; either TRBD1 or TRBD2 may fit D (5 bases each). Trimming took 2 bases from V and 8 from J, leaving 13 bases between them. The CDR3 spans 14 residues. The germline V gene has CDR1 MDHEN and CDR2 SYDVKM. The CDR3 here is CASSLQAGRDEQFF. Here the CDR3 DNA reads TGTGCCAGCAGTTTACAGGCAGGGCGGGATGAGCAGTTCTTC.

The V gene is TRBV9, the J gene TRBJ2-3, with TRBD2 as a possible D gene (5 bases). Trimming cost V 4 bases and J 3 bases, with 12 bases left between them. In germline, CDR1 is SGDLS, CDR2 YYNGEE. The CDR3 has 14 residues. CDR3 bases: TGTGCCAGCAGCACGGTATTAGCGACAGATACGCAGTATTTT. It specifies CASSTVLATDTQYF.

The chain is built from TRBV24-1 and TRBJ2-2; D is unresolved. Looked up from germline, CDR1 is KGHDR and CDR2 is SFDVKD. Trimming cost V 7 bases and J 7 bases, with 15 bases left between them. This CDR3 spans 14 amino acids. The CDR3 loop is CATRARGIIGELFF. For the CDR3, the DNA is TGTGCCACCAGGGCGCGAGGAATAATCGGGGAGCTGTTTTTT.

V usage is TRBV10-3 and J usage is TRBJ1-5; TRBD1 agrees at 9 bases. The CDR3 is made up of 14 amino acids. The germline V gene has CDR1 ENHRY and CDR2 SYGVKD. J was trimmed by 6 bases and V by 6 bases; bases with no gene match: 6. The DNA of the CDR3 is TGTGCCATCAGCAGACAGGGGGATCGTCAGCCCCAGCATTTT. Translation: CAISRQGDRQPQHF.

The V call is TRBV24-1, the J call TRBJ2-1; 7 bases map to TRBD2. The CDR3 extends over 15 amino acids. Germline CDR1 KGHDR, CDR2 SFDVKD. The V gene end was trimmed by 9 bases and the J gene end by 5 bases; junction bases not matched to a gene: 12. CDR3 in DNA: TGTGCCACCGAGGATGCGGGAGCATCGAACAATGAGCAGTTCTTC. The encoded protein is CATEDAGASNNEQFF.

The chain employs TRBV4-2 and TRBJ2-5; D is unclear. Germline lookup yields CDR1 LGHNA and CDR2 YNFKEQ. Deletions cut 11 bases from V and 7 bases from J, with 17 bases between. The CDR3 length is 12 residues. CDR3 amino acids: CAPRQLKGTQYF. DNA for the CDR3: TGTGCCCCCCGTCAACTCAAAGGGACCCAGTACTTC.

The rearrangement uses TRBV11-2 and TRBJ2-1; a possible D gene is TRBD1 (6 bases). Trimming cost V 2 bases and J 1 base, with 6 bases left between them. The germline V gene encodes CDR1 SGHAT and CDR2 FQNNGV. The length of the CDR3 is 14 residues. The CDR3 sequence is CASSLQGSYNEQFF. The CDR3 DNA is TGTGCCAGCAGCTTACAGGGGTCCTACAATGAGCAGTTCTTC.

V and J are TRBV29-1 and TRBJ2-1; D is ambiguous. Germline V gene sequence: CDR1 SQVTM, CDR2 ANQGSEA. The V gene lost 5 bases and the J gene lost 8 bases, with 7 bases spanning the gap. CDR3 length equals 10 residues. The CDR3 reads CSVLEYEQFF. The CDR3 DNA is TGCAGCGTTCTAGAGTATGAGCAGTTCTTC.

CDR3 bases: TGTGCCAGCGGAAAGGACGGCTCCTACGAGCAGTACTTC. This encodes CASGKDGSYEQYF. This rearrangement joins TRBV11-2 to TRBJ2-7; D gene unclear. V lost 8 bases and J 0 bases, leaving 11 bases between the germline ends. Germline-derived CDR1 and CDR2 are SGHAT and FQNNGV. CDR3 length: 13 amino acids. The full variable domain, in which reference TRBV11-2 and TRBJ2-7 provide the parts outside the CDR3, is EAGVAQSPRYKIIEKRQSVAFWCNPISGHATLYWYQQILGQGPKLLIQFQNNGVVDDSQLPKDRFSAERLKGVDSTLKIQPAKLEDSAVYLCASGKDGSYEQYFGPGTRLTVT.

In DNA, the CDR3 is TGTGCCAGCAGGTCGCAAACGCCGGGACAGGGGGCTTCACCCCTCCACTTT. Translation: CASRSQTPGQGASPLHF. The rearrangement joins TRBV28 to TRBJ1-6; 12 bases agree with TRBD1. This CDR3 has 17 amino acids. Germline V CDR1 and CDR2: MDHEN, SYDVKM. With 6 bases clipped from V and 9 bases from J, the junction kept 12 bases outside the gene matches.

The V call is TRBV28, the J call TRBJ1-2; unclear D gene. Germline-derived CDR1 and CDR2 are MDHEN and SYDVKM. The CDR3 has 14 amino acids. V was cut by 2 bases and J by 8 bases, with 15 bases left in between. The CDR3 DNA is TGTGCCAGCAGTTTAAATGGCCGACGGAGGGGCTACACCTTC. It codes for CASSLNGRRRGYTF.

The rearrangement links TRBV5-1 to TRBJ1-4; 10 bases match TRBD1. V was pared by 3 bases and J by 11 bases, with 10 bases of the junction left unmatched. This CDR3 is 15 amino acids long. The germline CDR1 and CDR2 sequences are SGHRS and YFSETQ. Here the CDR3 reads CASSSRTGGISKLFF. The CDR3 bases are TGCGCCAGCAGCTCGCGGACAGGGGGGATTTCTAAACTGTTTTTT.

This chain connects TRBV10-3 to TRBJ2-2; no firm D call. The CDR3 extends over 14 amino acids. CDR1 is ENHRY and CDR2 is SYGVKD in the germline V gene. V shed 0 bases and J shed 6 bases, with 8 bases lying between them. DNA of the CDR3: TGTGCCATCAGTGAGTCGGGTCAACCCGGGGAGCTGTTTTTT. Its protein product is CAISESGQPGELFF.

The rearrangement links TRBV11-3 to TRBJ2-1; 10 bases map to TRBD1. J lost 1 base, V lost 5 bases, and 14 bases had no gene match. Per the germline V gene, CDR1 is SGHNT and CDR2 is YENEEA. This CDR3 has 19 residues. The CDR3 here is CASSPRQGASGYSYNEQFF. The DNA of the CDR3 is TGTGCCAGCAGCCCTCGACAGGGGGCGAGCGGATATTCCTACAATGAGCAGTTCTTC.

The rearrangement uses TRBV3-1 (or the pseudogene TRBV3-2) and TRBJ1-4, with D hard to call. The length of the CDR3 is 14 residues. V was cut by 0 bases and J by 9 bases, with 11 bases left in between. Germline CDR1 and CDR2: LGHDT and YNNKEL (reference sequence). CDR3 nucleotide sequence: TGTGCCAGCAGCCAAGACCTAGTGTCCCAAAAACTGTTTTTT. It encodes CASSQDLVSQKLFF.

The J gene is TRBJ2-1, the V gene TRBV19; 9 nucleotides agree with TRBD2. V lost 0 bases, J lost 7 bases, and 7 bases stayed unmatched. CDR1 and CDR2 from the germline V gene are LNHDA and SQIVND (reference sequence). This CDR3 comprises 16 residues. Written as DNA, the CDR3 is TGTGCCAGTAGTATAGAGGCTAGCGGGATACGAAATGAGCAGTTCTTC. It encodes CASSIEASGIRNEQFF. The variable domain in full, with the rest retrieved from reference TRBV19 and TRBJ2-1, is DGGITQSPKYLFRKEGQNVTLSCEQNLNHDAMYWYRQDPGQGLRLIYYSQIVNDFQKGDIAEGYSVSREKKESFPLTVTSAQKNPTAFYLCASSIEASGIRNEQFFGPGTRLTVL.

This sequence joins TRBV3-1 (or the pseudogene TRBV3-2) and TRBJ2-7; 12 nucleotides line up with TRBD1. J lost 5 bases, V lost 3 bases, and 8 bases had no gene match. Germline CDR1 reads LGHDT; CDR2 reads YNNKEL (reference sequence). The CDR3 consists of 16 residues. The CDR3 coding sequence is TGTGCCAGCAGCCAGGTCCACGGGACAGGGGGCCACGAGCAGTACTTC. It translates to CASSQVHGTGGHEQYF.